This passage covers 17 T cell receptor beta chains from one sample sequenced in a study of T cells in Graves' hyperthyroidism and ophthalmopathy. There were TCR beta CDR3 regions amplified from RNA transcripts. In the first-round RT-PCR of the TCR CDR3, the HTBI primer set was used. TCRdb used MiXCR to reprocess the multiplex PCR reads, holding one entry per CDR3 protein. The sample consists of approximately 210,000 distinct CDR3 sequences, approximately 17% of them appearing once. The specimen was blood. The source of these receptors is a man in his forties or fifties with Graves' hyperthyroidism.

This clonotype has at least ten counts. The chain has TRBV7-9 and TRBJ2-3; D uncertain. In germline, CDR1 is SEHNR, CDR2 FQNEAQ (reference sequence). The germline V and J ends were trimmed by 0 bases and 3 bases, with 4 bases remaining between them. This CDR3 comprises 13 residues. The CDR3 sequence is CASSLAPTDTQYF. The CDR3 coding sequence is TGTGCCAGCAGCTTAGCTCCGACAGATACGCAGTATTTT.

This clonotype was seen once. A much more abundant neighbour one base away suggests this may be a read error. The rearrangement links TRBV11-2 to TRBJ1-4; D might be TRBD1 (6 bases). The germline V and J ends were trimmed by 6 bases and 3 bases, with 14 bases remaining between them. From germline, CDR1 is SGHAT and CDR2 FQNNGV. This CDR3 spans 15 amino acids. This chain's CDR3 is CASRPNRAANEKLFF. In nucleotides, the CDR3 is TGTGCCAGCAGGCCGAACAGGGCAGCTAATGAAAAACTGTTTTTT.

This clonotype was detected only a few times. The chain couples TRBV14 to TRBJ2-7, with D possibly being TRBD1 or TRBD2 (5 bases each). Trimming pared 4 bases from V and 4 bases from J, leaving 20 bases between. The germline V gene encodes CDR1 SGHDN and CDR2 FVKESK. CDR3 length: 16 amino acids. In DNA form, the CDR3 reads TGTGCCAGCAGCCCAAACCCGGGACCCACAAGATACGAGCAGTACTTC. Residues: CASSPNPGPTRYEQYF.

This clonotype showed up many times. In DNA form, the CDR3 reads TGTGCCATCAGCCGGGACCTTGGATACAATGAGCAGTTCTTC. Its protein product is CAISRDLGYNEQFF. The rearrangement joins TRBV10-3 to TRBJ2-1, with D perhaps being TRBD1 or TRBD2 (5 bases each). The CDR3 has 14 amino acids. Germline V gene lookup returns CDR1 ENHRY and CDR2 SYGVKD. Trimming shortened V by 6 bases and J by 4 bases, and 13 bases separated the two germline ends.

This clonotype was recorded many times. The chain couples TRBV12-3 or TRBV12-4 to TRBJ2-1; 11 bases match TRBD2. The CDR3 extends over 17 amino acids. V lost 4 bases, J lost 8 bases, and 13 bases stayed unmatched. CDR3 residues: CASSSPSSGRALDEQFF. DNA for the CDR3: TGTGCCAGCAGTTCCCCGAGTAGCGGGAGGGCCCTCGATGAGCAGTTCTTC.

This clonotype was recorded many times. This sequence joins TRBV28 and TRBJ2-7; 12 bases are shared with TRBD2. CDR1 and CDR2 (germline): MDHEN, SYDVKM. After removal of 4 bases from V and 2 bases from J, the junction contained 6 bases not matched to a gene. This CDR3 is built from 16 residues. CDR3: CASSSLAGGTPYEQYF. The CDR3 bases are TGTGCCAGCAGTTCCCTAGCGGGAGGGACCCCCTACGAGCAGTACTTC.

This clonotype occurred many times. The chain carries TRBV7-9 and TRBJ2-5; 9 bases line up with TRBD2. The V segment lost 7 bases and the J segment 5 bases; nucleotides outside the gene matches: 8. CDR3 length: 14 residues. CDR1 and CDR2 (germline): SEHNR, FQNEAQ (reference sequence). The CDR3 region has the DNA TGTGCCAGCACCAGCGGGGGGCGAGGGGAGACCCAGTACTTC. This codes for CASTSGGRGETQYF.

There are many counts of this clonotype. The rearrangement joins TRBV11-2 to TRBJ1-4; possibly TRBD1 for D (5 bases). The germline gives CDR1 SGHAT, CDR2 FQNNGV. This CDR3 region has 15 residues. V was cut by 1 base and J by 3 bases, with 9 bases left in between. This CDR3 is CASSLGGAANEKLFF. The CDR3 bases are TGTGCCAGCAGCTTAGGTGGGGCAGCTAATGAAAAACTGTTTTTT.

This clonotype was seen a few times. Being one base from a much bigger clone, this may be a read error. The chain has TRBV3-1 and TRBJ2-7; D remains unclear. Per the germline V gene, CDR1 is LGHDT and CDR2 is YNNKEL (reference sequence). This CDR3 region has 16 residues. The CDR3 here is CASGQDLWVSSYEQYF. The DNA of the CDR3 is TGTGCCAGCGGCCAAGATCTCTGGGTGAGCTCCTACGAGCAGTACTTC.

This clonotype has just a few counts. J is TRBJ2-7 and V is TRBV12-3 or TRBV12-4; D may be TRBD2 (6 bases). V was shortened by 4 bases and J by 0 bases, with 10 bases between the two germline ends. This CDR3 is built from 14 residues. This CDR3 is CASSWSGGSYEQYF. In DNA, the CDR3 is TGTGCCAGCAGTTGGTCCGGGGGCTCCTACGAGCAGTACTTC.

This clonotype was seen many times. The chain uses TRBV6-5 and TRBJ2-5; D might be TRBD2 (5 bases). The CDR3 runs 15 residues. The ends were cut back, 0 bases at V and 4 bases at J, with 12 bases in the middle. CDR1 and CDR2 from the germline V gene are MNHEY and SVGAGI. This CDR3 reads CASSYSWGVVETQYF. The CDR3 DNA reads as TGTGCCAGCAGTTACTCATGGGGAGTGGTAGAGACCCAGTACTTC.

In regard to this clonotype: Given a much more abundant clone one base away, this may be a read error. In nucleotides, the CDR3 is TGTGCCATCATGACTCGGGATGAGCAGTTCTTC. This gives the protein CAIMTRDEQFF. The V gene is TRBV10-3, the J gene TRBJ2-1; D not certain. This CDR3 comprises 11 residues. Germline V gene lookup returns CDR1 ENHRY and CDR2 SYGVKD. V shed 7 bases and J shed 8 bases, with 9 bases lying between them.

A few counts support this clonotype. The rearrangement links TRBV2 to TRBJ1-4; D perhaps matches TRBD1 (6 bases). This CDR3 spans 20 amino acids. Trimming pared 3 bases from V and 0 bases from J, leaving 23 bases between. Germline CDR1 SNHLY, CDR2 FYNNEI. The CDR3, as DNA: TGTGCCAGCAGTGATGAAATGGACACCTTAGGGGGTGCAACTAATGAAAAACTGTTTTTT. Translated, it gives CASSDEMDTLGGATNEKLFF.

This CDR3 reads CASSDRQPRANQPQHF. The DNA for the CDR3 is TGTGCCAGCAGTGATCGACAACCTAGGGCCAATCAGCCCCAGCATTTT. The chain uses TRBV6-1 and TRBJ1-5, with D unclear. There are 16 residues in the CDR3. The V end was cut by 3 bases, the J end by 3 bases, with 15 bases between. Germline V lookup: CDR1 MNHNS, CDR2 SASEGT.

The chain combines TRBV27 with TRBJ1-2; 8 bases match TRBD1. V gave up 5 bases and J gave up 3 bases; unmatched junction bases: 11. CDR3 size: 16 residues. In germline, CDR1 is MNHEY, CDR2 SMNVEV (reference sequence). The CDR3 loop reads CASSEGRSGGYYGYTF. CDR3 DNA: TGTGCCAGCAGTGAGGGCCGGTCAGGGGGCTACTATGGCTACACCTTC.

This clonotype was observed a few times. The chain joins TRBV4-1 to TRBJ2-3; TRBD2 might be the D (6 bases). This CDR3 comprises 15 residues. The germline V gene encodes CDR1 MGHRA and CDR2 YSYEKL. Trimming removed 5 bases at V and 6 bases at J, with 18 bases between. CDR3 in amino acids: CASSGARGGEDTQYF. CDR3 DNA sequence: TGCGCCAGCAGCGGGGCCCGAGGCGGGGAGGATACGCAGTATTTT.

This clonotype was recorded a few times. The chain couples TRBV20-1 to TRBJ1-2; a possible D gene is TRBD1 (6 bases). The germline V gene encodes CDR1 DFQATT and CDR2 SNEGSKA (reference sequence). V was clipped by 5 bases and J by 8 bases, with 21 bases between them. This CDR3 comprises 14 residues. CDR3 in amino acids: CSAPPPGAVGGYTF. The CDR3 DNA reads TGCAGTGCTCCCCCTCCGGGGGCGGTGGGGGGCTACACCTTC.